This TCR beta chain was identified in a study of T cell clonality in common variable immunodeficiency. This clone was observed at least ten times. Its antigen remains unknown. The read ends 3 residues before the CDR3 terminus; that terminus is restored from the germline J gene. Findings and limits, study-wide: Links between repertoire features and CVID complications were heterogeneity-limited. Common variable immunodeficiency TCR beta sequences reportedly had fewer deletions and N-nucleotide insertions.

CDR3 size: 17 residues. Germline lookup yields CDR1 PRHDT and CDR2 FYEKMQ (reference sequence). V was clipped by 0 bases and J by 0 bases, with 14 bases between them. Measured with immunoSEQ multiplex PCR; TCRdb has only the in-frame clones, and not every one. This record lists over 30,000 clones, none seen once only, and the top ten clones contain about 6.7%. Reduced serum IgG, IgA and/or IgM plus specific antibody deficiency defined CVID. No CVID subject was ill or on immunomodulatory drugs when sampled. Heparinized whole blood, about 5 to 9 ml, came from each donor. Sequenced input: peripheral blood mononuclear cells. The chain combines TRBV13 with TRBJ1-1, with D perhaps matching TRBD1 (5 bases). This sequence originates from a human donor with common variable immunodeficiency. The CDR3 spells CASSLGGGAGLNTEAFF. CDR3 DNA (partial): TGTGCCAGCAGCTTAGGGGGAGGGGCAGGACTGAACACTGAA.